These 15 T cell receptor beta chains originate from one sample sequenced in a study of Tregs in tolerant kidney transplant recipients. Sequencing was performed with immunoSEQ multiplex PCR; in TCRdb, only in-frame clones are kept and a portion is missing. The sample has nearly 15,000 clones, just under 80% seen once. This specimen was Tregs from blood, taken before the transplant. The receptors here all came from a human donor who received a combined kidney and bone marrow transplant.

V gene TRBV2 combines with J gene TRBJ2-5, with 10 bases lining up with TRBD1. The CDR3 is 14 amino acids. J was trimmed by 5 bases and V by 7 bases; bases with no gene match: 7. Germline CDR1 SNHLY, CDR2 FYNNEI. The DNA of the CDR3 is TGTGCCAGCAACGACAGGGGGCCCCGGGAGACCCAGTACTTC. Its translation: CASNDRGPRETQYF.

The chain uses TRBV7-8 and TRBJ2-7, with 9 bases fitting TRBD1. The CDR3 covers 16 residues. With V trimmed by 3 bases and J by 6 bases, 12 bases remained unmatched. Germline values: CDR1 SGHVS, CDR2 FQNEAQ. CDR3 sequence: CASSLGPGQGSREQYF. The CDR3 DNA is TGTGCCAGCAGCTTGGGTCCGGGACAGGGCTCCCGCGAGCAGTACTTC.

The chain carries TRBV28 and TRBJ1-1; D is ambiguous. The CDR3 runs 12 residues. With 3 bases removed from V and 1 base from J, the gap between germline ends came to 3 bases. Per the germline V gene, CDR1 is MDHEN and CDR2 is SYDVKM. The CDR3 region is CASSFRNTEAFF. The CDR3 nucleotides read TGTGCCAGCAGTTTCAGGAACACTGAAGCTTTCTTT.

V is TRBV4-2 and J is TRBJ2-1; D is possibly TRBD2 (5 bases). The CDR3 length is 15 residues. The ends were cut back, 7 bases at V and 9 bases at J, with 22 bases in the middle. In germline, CDR1 is LGHNA, CDR2 YNFKEQ. The CDR3: CASTLSQSSPGEQFF. The CDR3 nucleotides are TGTGCCAGCACCCTAAGCCAGTCTAGCCCGGGTGAGCAGTTCTTC.

V is TRBV7-8 and J is TRBJ2-7, with 16 positions matching TRBD2. V shed 3 bases and J 6 bases; nucleotides not matched to a gene: 5. This CDR3 is 16 amino acids long. Germline CDR1 reads SGHVS; CDR2 reads FQNEAQ. The CDR3 DNA sequence: TGTGCCAGCAGCTTGGGACTAGCGGGGGGGCTCTTCGAGCAGTACTTC. Translated: CASSLGLAGGLFEQYF.

The chain is built from TRBV29-1 and TRBJ2-2, with a weak D call TRBD2 (6 bases). Per germline, CDR1 SQVTM and CDR2 ANQGSEA. V lost 7 bases and J 1 base, leaving 25 bases between the germline ends. The CDR3 has 18 residues. The CDR3, as DNA: TGCAGCGCGGGCACTATTGGGCTAGCGTTGGGGAACACCGGGGAGCTGTTTTTT. Translation gives CSAGTIGLALGNTGELFF.

This chain uses TRBV5-1 with TRBJ1-1, with D perhaps matching TRBD1 (5 bases). Trimming took off 0 bases at V and 2 bases at J, with 11 bases between the two ends. The CDR3 covers 15 residues. Per germline, CDR1 SGHRS and CDR2 YFSETQ. This chain's CDR3 is CASSLADRPNTEAFF. The DNA of the CDR3 is TGCGCCAGCAGCTTGGCCGACAGACCCAACACTGAAGCTTTCTTT.

The chain carries TRBV5-1 and TRBJ2-1; the match to TRBD2 covers 7 bases. The CDR3 has 16 residues. V lost 0 bases and J lost 1; bases outside the gene matches: 4. The germline V gene has CDR1 SGHRS and CDR2 YFSETQ. CDR3 nucleotides: TGCGCCAGCAGCTTGGCGGGGGGTAGGTCCTACAATGAGCAGTTCTTC. Translated, it gives CASSLAGGRSYNEQFF.

J is TRBJ2-7 and V is TRBV4-2; TRBD2 aligns across 11 bases. Trimming at V came to 1 base and at J to 2 bases, leaving 1 base not matched to a gene. The CDR3 totals 15 residues. Germline V gene lookup returns CDR1 LGHNA and CDR2 YNFKEQ. The CDR3 coding sequence is TGTGCCAGCAGCCAAGGACTAGCGGGGACCTACGAGCAGTACTTC. Translating gives CASSQGLAGTYEQYF.

This chain uses TRBV5-1 with TRBJ1-1; 7 nucleotides agree with TRBD1. Per germline, CDR1 SGHRS and CDR2 YFSETQ. V lost 7 bases and J lost 5; bases outside the gene matches: 8. The CDR3 is made up of 13 amino acids. The CDR3 is CASSTGFFTEAFF. As DNA, the CDR3 is TGCGCCAGCTCGACAGGGTTTTTTACTGAAGCTTTCTTT.

This chain uses TRBV6-5 with TRBJ2-3, with D uncertain. Per germline, CDR1 MNHEY and CDR2 SVGAGI. The V end was cut by 0 bases, the J end by 4 bases, with 5 bases between. There are 13 residues in the CDR3. CDR3: CASSYSPADTQYF. CDR3 bases: TGTGCCAGCAGTTACTCCCCCGCAGATACGCAGTATTTT.

The rearrangement uses TRBV6-1 and TRBJ1-2; D is perhaps TRBD1 (5 bases). The CDR3 is 16 residues long. The ends were cut back, 4 bases at V and 8 bases at J, with 23 bases in the middle. Germline CDR1 reads MNHNS; CDR2 reads SASEGT. CDR3 loop: CASSAQIRGGLDGYTF. CDR3 in DNA: TGTGCCAGCAGTGCTCAGATACGCGGGGGTTTGGACGGCTACACCTTC.

The chain recombines TRBV29-1 with TRBJ2-7; a possible D gene is TRBD2 (6 bases). CDR3 size: 12 residues. Germline-derived CDR1 and CDR2 are SQVTM and ANQGSEA. Trimming removed 6 bases at V and 4 bases at J, with 13 bases between. The CDR3 protein is CSVGGFGYEQYF. In nucleotides, the CDR3 is TGCAGCGTGGGGGGTTTTGGTTACGAGCAGTACTTC.

The chain has TRBV19 and TRBJ2-1; no clear D. V gave up 1 base and J gave up 10 bases, with 8 bases separating them. Germline V lookup: CDR1 LNHDA, CDR2 SQIVND (reference sequence). The CDR3 consists of 12 residues. The DNA for the CDR3 is TGTGCCAGTAGTATAGCAGGTTACGAGCAGTTCTTC. Its translation is CASSIAGYEQFF.

The V gene is TRBV28, the J gene TRBJ1-2, with unresolved D. The CDR3 extends over 15 amino acids. Per the germline V gene, CDR1 is MDHEN and CDR2 is SYDVKM. V was cut by 5 bases and J by 1 base, with 14 bases left in between. The chain's CDR3 is CASSPRSLSNYGYTF. DNA of the CDR3: TGTGCCAGCAGTCCCCGCTCCTTGAGTAACTATGGCTACACCTTC.